Listed here are 10 T cell receptor beta chains from one sample, sequenced in a study of vaccination and CD4 T cells after COVID-19. Treatment indicated: approximately 9-day PBMC culture with coronavirus spike peptide pools or control peptides (ViraFEST assay). At the Johns Hopkins FTIC core, DNA taken from cultured CD4+ T cells was sequenced by way of the Oncomine TCR Beta short-read assay. TCRdb fed the PCR reads into MiXCR, producing one record per CDR3 protein. The repertoire has more than 9,500 distinct CDR3 sequences, 38% of them found once; the top ten carry 23%. Their antigens remain unidentified. Sequenced sample: cultured CD4+ T cells from blood. These receptors were obtained from a human donor with COVID-19.

V and J are TRBV18 and TRBJ1-6, with a possible D match to TRBD1 (5 bases). There are 13 residues in the CDR3. Germline loops: CDR1 KGHSH, CDR2 LQKENI. The V and J ends lost 6 bases and 7 bases respectively, with 10 bases between them. The CDR3 loop is CASSQGPNSPLHF. The CDR3 nucleotides read TGTGCCAGCTCCCAGGGTCCCAATTCACCCCTCCACTTT. The full variable domain, with the rest looked up from reference TRBV18 and TRBJ1-6, is NAGVMQNPRHLVRRRGQEARLRCSPMKGHSHVYWYRQLPEEGLKFMVYLQKENIIDESGMPKERFSAEFPKEGPSILRIQQVVRGDSAAYFCASSQGPNSPLHFGNGTRLTVT.

This clonotype was observed a few times. This chain uses TRBV6-5 with TRBJ1-2, with D possibly being TRBD1 (5 bases). The CDR3 has 13 residues. Germline loops: CDR1 MNHEY, CDR2 SVGAGI. V was clipped by 3 bases and J by 5 bases, with 10 bases between them. The CDR3 coding sequence is TGTGCCAGCAGTTATGACAGTACATATGGCTACACCTTC. Its protein product is CASSYDSTYGYTF.

The chain is built from TRBV27 and TRBJ2-7; a possible D gene is TRBD2 (6 bases). Trimming cost V 7 bases and J 0 bases, with 16 bases left between them. CDR1 MNHEY and CDR2 SMNVEV come from the germline V gene (reference sequence). The CDR3 spans 15 residues. CDR3 sequence reads: CASMGLSSTSYEQYF. CDR3 nucleotides: TGTGCCAGCATGGGACTCTCTTCCACCTCCTACGAGCAGTACTTC.

In its sample, this clonotype was seen a few times. This sequence joins TRBV4-1 and TRBJ1-3; D might be TRBD1 (5 bases). The CDR3 length is 19 residues. Looked up from germline, CDR1 is MGHRA and CDR2 is YSYEKL. Trimming shortened V by 1 base and J by 2 bases, and 21 bases separated the two germline ends. The CDR3 nucleotides are TGCGCCAGCAGCCAAGGTCCCTCGACAGATCTCAGCCCTGGAAACACCATATATTTT. Translating it yields CASSQGPSTDLSPGNTIYF.

This chain joins TRBV6-1 and TRBJ1-3; D perhaps matches TRBD1 (6 bases). The germline V gene has CDR1 MNHNS and CDR2 SASEGT. The V and J ends lost 0 bases and 6 bases respectively, with 15 bases between them. The CDR3 contains 16 residues. The CDR3 DNA is TGTGCCAGCAGTGAAGCCCTAGGACAGCCCGTAAACACCATATATTTT. Translation gives CASSEALGQPVNTIYF.

This clonotype was seen only a few times. The V gene is TRBV23-1, the J gene TRBJ1-3; a weak D match, TRBD1 (5 bases). TRBV23-1 is an ORF; its function is uncertain. The CDR3 covers 16 residues. The V and J ends lost 5 bases and 0 bases respectively, with 14 bases between them. For the CDR3, the DNA is TGCGCCAGCAGTTGTACCAGGGAGAGCTCTGGAAACACCATATATTTT. It is translated as CASSCTRESSGNTIYF.

Only a few counts were recorded for this clonotype. V and J are TRBV30 and TRBJ2-5; D possibly corresponds to TRBD2 (5 bases). The CDR3 covers 15 residues. The germline V gene encodes CDR1 GTSNPN and CDR2 SVGIG (reference sequence). V lost 3 bases to trimming and J lost 0 bases, with 14 bases between them. CDR3 sequence: CAWSLGLRYQETQYF. The CDR3 DNA reads as TGTGCCTGGAGCCTCGGACTGAGGTACCAAGAGACCCAGTACTTC.

This clonotype was seen a handful of times. V gene TRBV11-2 combines with J gene TRBJ1-5; the match to TRBD1 covers 9 bases. Germline V lookup: CDR1 SGHAT, CDR2 FQNNGV. This CDR3 spans 17 amino acids. The V and J ends lost 5 bases and 2 bases, in that order; junction bases with no gene match: 10. The CDR3 reads CASSLPGQGGRNQPQHF. The CDR3 DNA is TGTGCCAGCAGCCTACCGGGACAGGGAGGGCGCAATCAGCCCCAGCATTTT.

There are a few counts of this clonotype. The chain combines TRBV6-1 with TRBJ1-6; a possible D gene is TRBD1 (5 bases). Germline lookup yields CDR1 MNHNS and CDR2 SASEGT. The V and J ends lost 10 bases and 4 bases respectively, with 17 bases between them. This CDR3 has 15 amino acids. The CDR3 region has the DNA TGTGCCACCAAAATGGGGCCATTATATAATTCACCCCTCCACTTT. It yields the protein CATKMGPLYNSPLHF.

The V gene is TRBV2, the J gene TRBJ1-1, with D unresolved. The CDR3 covers 13 residues. Looked up from germline, CDR1 is SNHLY and CDR2 is FYNNEI. With 6 bases removed from V and 1 base from J, the gap between germline ends came to 9 bases. CDR3 sequence: CASRDRANTEAFF. CDR3 DNA: TGTGCCAGCAGGGACCGGGCGAACACTGAAGCTTTCTTT. The full variable domain, rest sourced from reference TRBV2 and TRBJ1-1, is EPEVTQTPSHQVTQMGQEVILRCVPISNHLYFYWYRQILGQKVEFLVSFYNNEISEKSEIFDDQFSVERPDGSNFTLKIRSTKLEDSAMYFCASRDRANTEAFFGQGTRLTVV.